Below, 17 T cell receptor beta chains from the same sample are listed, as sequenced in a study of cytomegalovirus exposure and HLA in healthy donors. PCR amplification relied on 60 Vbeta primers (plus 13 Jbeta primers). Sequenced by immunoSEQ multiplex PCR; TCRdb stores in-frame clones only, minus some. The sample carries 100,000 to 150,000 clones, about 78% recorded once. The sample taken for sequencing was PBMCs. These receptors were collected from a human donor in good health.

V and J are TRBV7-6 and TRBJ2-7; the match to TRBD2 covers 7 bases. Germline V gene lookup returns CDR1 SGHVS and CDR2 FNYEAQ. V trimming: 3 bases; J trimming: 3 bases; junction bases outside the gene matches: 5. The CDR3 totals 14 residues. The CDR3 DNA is TGTGCCAGCAGCTTCGCGGGGGATCTCTACGAGCAGTACTTC. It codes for CASSFAGDLYEQYF.

The CDR3 spells CASSQGVYYEQYF. The CDR3 DNA follows: TGTGCCAGCAGTCAGGGGGTTTACTACGAGCAGTACTTC. The chain couples TRBV6-1 to TRBJ2-7; 7 nucleotides line up with TRBD1. The ends lost 5 bases at V and 3 bases at J; junction bases unmatched: 4. Per the germline V gene, CDR1 is MNHNS and CDR2 is SASEGT. The CDR3 is made up of 13 amino acids.

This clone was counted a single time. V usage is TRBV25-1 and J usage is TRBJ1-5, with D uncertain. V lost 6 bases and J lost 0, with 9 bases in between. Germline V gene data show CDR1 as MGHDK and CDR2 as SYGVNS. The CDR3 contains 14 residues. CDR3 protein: CASRAGHSNQPQHF. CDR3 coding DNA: TGTGCCAGCAGAGCGGGCCATAGCAATCAGCCCCAGCATTTT.

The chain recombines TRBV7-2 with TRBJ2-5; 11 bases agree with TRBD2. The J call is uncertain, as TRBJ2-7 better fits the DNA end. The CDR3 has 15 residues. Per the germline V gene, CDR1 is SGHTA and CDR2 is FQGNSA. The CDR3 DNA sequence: TGTGCCAGCAGCCGCAGTTCCCTAGCGGGAGGCGAGCAGTACTTC. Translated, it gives CASSRSSLAGGEQYF.

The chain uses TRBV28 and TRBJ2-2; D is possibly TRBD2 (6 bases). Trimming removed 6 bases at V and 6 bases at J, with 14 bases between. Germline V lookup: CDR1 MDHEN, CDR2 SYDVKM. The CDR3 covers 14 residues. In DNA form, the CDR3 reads TGTGCCAGCAGCCCGTTACTAGCTTCCGGGGAGCTGTTTTTT. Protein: CASSPLLASGELFF. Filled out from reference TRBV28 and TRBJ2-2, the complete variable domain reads DVKVTQSSRYLVKRTGEKVFLECVQDMDHENMFWYRQDPGLGLRLIYFSYDVKMKEKGDIPEGYSVSREKKERFSLILESASTNQTSMYLCASSPLLASGELFFGEGSRLTVL.

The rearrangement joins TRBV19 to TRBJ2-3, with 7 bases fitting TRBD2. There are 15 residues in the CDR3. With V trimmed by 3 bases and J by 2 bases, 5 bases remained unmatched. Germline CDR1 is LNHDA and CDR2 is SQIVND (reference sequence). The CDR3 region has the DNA TGTGCCAGTAGTATGGGAGCGGGGCCCACAGATACGCAGTATTTT. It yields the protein CASSMGAGPTDTQYF.

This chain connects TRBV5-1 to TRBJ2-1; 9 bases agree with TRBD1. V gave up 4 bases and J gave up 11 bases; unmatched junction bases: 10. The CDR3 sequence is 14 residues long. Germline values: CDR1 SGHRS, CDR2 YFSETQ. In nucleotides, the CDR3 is TGCGCCAGCAGCCTTAAATGGGGACAGGGACAGCAGTTCTTC. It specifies CASSLKWGQGQQFF. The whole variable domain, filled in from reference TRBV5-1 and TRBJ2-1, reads KAGVTQTPRYLIKTRGQQVTLSCSPISGHRSVSWYQQTPGQGLQFLFEYFSETQRNKGNFPGRFSGRQFSNSRSEMNVSTLELGDSALYLCASSLKWGQGQQFFGPGTRLTVL.

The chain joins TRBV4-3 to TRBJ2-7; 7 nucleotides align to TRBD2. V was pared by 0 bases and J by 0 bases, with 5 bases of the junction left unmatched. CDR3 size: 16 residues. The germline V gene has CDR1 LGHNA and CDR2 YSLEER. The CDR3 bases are TGCGCCAGCAGCCAAGATTATGGCGGGAGCTCCTACGAGCAGTACTTC. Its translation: CASSQDYGGSSYEQYF.

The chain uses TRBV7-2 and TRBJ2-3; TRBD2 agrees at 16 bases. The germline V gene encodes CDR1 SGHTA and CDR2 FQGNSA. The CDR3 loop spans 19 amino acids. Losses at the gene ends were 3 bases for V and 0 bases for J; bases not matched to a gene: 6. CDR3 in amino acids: CASSLTGTSGGASTDTQYF. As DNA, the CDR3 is TGTGCCAGCAGCTTGACCGGGACTAGCGGGGGGGCTAGCACAGATACGCAGTATTTT.

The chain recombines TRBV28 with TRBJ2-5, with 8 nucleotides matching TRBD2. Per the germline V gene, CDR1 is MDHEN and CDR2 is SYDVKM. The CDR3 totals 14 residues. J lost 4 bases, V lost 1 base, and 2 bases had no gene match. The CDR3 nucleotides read TGTGCCAGCAGTTTATTGACTAGCGTAGAGACCCAGTACTTC. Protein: CASSLLTSVETQYF.

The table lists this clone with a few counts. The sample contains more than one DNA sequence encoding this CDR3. The CDR3 is CASLAGDQPQHF. The DNA of the CDR3 is TGTGCCAGCCTGGCAGGGGATCAGCCCCAGCATTTT. V and J are TRBV6-5 and TRBJ1-5; D is perhaps TRBD1 (6 bases). Germline-derived CDR1 and CDR2 are MNHEY and SVGAGI. This CDR3 has 12 amino acids. V lost 8 bases and J lost 5, with 10 bases in between.

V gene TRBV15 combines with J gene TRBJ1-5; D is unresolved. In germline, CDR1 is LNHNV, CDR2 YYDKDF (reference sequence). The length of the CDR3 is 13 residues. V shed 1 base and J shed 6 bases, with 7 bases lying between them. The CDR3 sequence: CATSRAPPQPQHF. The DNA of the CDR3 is TGTGCCACCAGCAGAGCTCCCCCTCAGCCCCAGCATTTT.

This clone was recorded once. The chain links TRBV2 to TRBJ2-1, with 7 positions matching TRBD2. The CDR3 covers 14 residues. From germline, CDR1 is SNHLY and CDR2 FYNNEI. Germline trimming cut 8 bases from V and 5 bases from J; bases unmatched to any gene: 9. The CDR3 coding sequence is TGTGCCAGCGACGGACTAGGTTGGGACAATGAGCAGTTCTTC. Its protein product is CASDGLGWDNEQFF.

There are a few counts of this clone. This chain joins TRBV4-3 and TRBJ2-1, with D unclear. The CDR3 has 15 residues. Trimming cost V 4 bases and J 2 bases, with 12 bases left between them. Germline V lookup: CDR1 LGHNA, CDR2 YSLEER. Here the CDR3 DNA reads TGCGCCAGCAGCCGTAGTCTGACTGCCTACAATGAGCAGTTCTTC. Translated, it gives CASSRSLTAYNEQFF.

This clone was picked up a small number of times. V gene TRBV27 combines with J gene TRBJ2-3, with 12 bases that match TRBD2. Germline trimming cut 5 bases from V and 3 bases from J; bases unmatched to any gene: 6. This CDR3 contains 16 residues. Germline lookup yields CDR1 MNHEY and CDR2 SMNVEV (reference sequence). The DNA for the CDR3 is TGTGCCAGCAGTCCCCTAGCGGGAGGGGTTACAGATACGCAGTATTTT. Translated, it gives CASSPLAGGVTDTQYF.

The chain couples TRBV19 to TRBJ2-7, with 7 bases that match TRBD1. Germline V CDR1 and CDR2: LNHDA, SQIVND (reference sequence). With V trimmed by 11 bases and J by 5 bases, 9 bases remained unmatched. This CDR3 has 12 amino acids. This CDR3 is CAAGTASNEQYF. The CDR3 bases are TGTGCCGCCGGGACAGCTAGTAACGAGCAGTACTTC.

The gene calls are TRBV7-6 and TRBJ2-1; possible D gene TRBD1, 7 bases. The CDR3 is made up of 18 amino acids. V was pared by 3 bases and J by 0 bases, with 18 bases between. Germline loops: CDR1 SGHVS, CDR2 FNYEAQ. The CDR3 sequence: CASSLEPGGFPSYNEQFF. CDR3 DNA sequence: TGTGCCAGCAGCTTGGAACCAGGGGGGTTTCCCTCCTACAATGAGCAGTTCTTC.